This T cell receptor (beta chain) was captured by sequencing in a study of T cells in localized non-small cell lung cancer. Notes on the study in general: Median detection of top 100 tumor clones in adjacent lung was 57 clones. The study found T cell clonality highest in uninvolved adjacent lung, above tumor.

Points on this clone: Its antigen is unknown.

Assay used: immunoSEQ multiplex PCR; TCRdb lists only in-frame clones, some missing. Of tens of thousands of clones listed, under 90% are singletons. The clonotype comes from a male donor aged 60 or over with stage II lung adenocarcinoma. Here the sequenced sample was peripheral blood mononuclear cells, taken before any cancer treatment.

The CDR3 DNA sequence: TGTGCCAGCAGTACAGGGGGCTACGAGCAGTACTTC. Encoded protein: CASSTGGYEQYF. The rearrangement links TRBV6-5 to TRBJ2-7, with 8 bases fitting TRBD1. CDR3 length equals 12 residues. Losses at the gene ends were 5 bases for V and 3 bases for J; bases not matched to a gene: 0. Looked up from germline, CDR1 is MNHEY and CDR2 is SVGAGI.